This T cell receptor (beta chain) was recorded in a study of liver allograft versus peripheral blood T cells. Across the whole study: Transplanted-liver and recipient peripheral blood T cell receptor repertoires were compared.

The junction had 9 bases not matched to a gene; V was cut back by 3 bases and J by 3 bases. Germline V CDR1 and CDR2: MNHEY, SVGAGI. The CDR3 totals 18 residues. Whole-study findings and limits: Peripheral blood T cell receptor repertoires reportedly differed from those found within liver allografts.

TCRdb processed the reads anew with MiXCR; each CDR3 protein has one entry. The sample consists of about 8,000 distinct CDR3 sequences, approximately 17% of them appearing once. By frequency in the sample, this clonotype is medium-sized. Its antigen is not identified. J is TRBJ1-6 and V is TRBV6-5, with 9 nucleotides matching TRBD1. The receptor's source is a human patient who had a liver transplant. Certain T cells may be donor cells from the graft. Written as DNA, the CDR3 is TGTGCCAGCAGTTATTCAAAACCGGGACAGGGCTATAATTCACCCCTCCACTTT. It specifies CASSYSKPGQGYNSPLHF.